The present T cell receptor (beta chain) was sequenced within a study of blood T cell repertoires in COVID-19. TCRdb's copy holds only in-frame clones and misses some; the assay was immunoSEQ multiplex PCR. The sample has around 100,000 clones, just under 80% seen once. This CDR3 region has 15 residues. From germline, CDR1 is SGHNT and CDR2 YYREEE (reference sequence). Trimming cost V 0 bases and J 5 bases, with 14 bases left between them. The receptor was isolated from a woman aged 70 to 79 with acute or convalescent COVID-19. Sequencing was carried out using peripheral blood. The rearrangement links TRBV5-4 to TRBJ2-5, with D possibly TRBD1 on 6 matching bases. The CDR3 region is CASSLGGHQVETQYF. Written as DNA, the CDR3 is TGTGCCAGCAGCTTGGGGGGGCACCAAGTTGAGACCCAGTACTTC.